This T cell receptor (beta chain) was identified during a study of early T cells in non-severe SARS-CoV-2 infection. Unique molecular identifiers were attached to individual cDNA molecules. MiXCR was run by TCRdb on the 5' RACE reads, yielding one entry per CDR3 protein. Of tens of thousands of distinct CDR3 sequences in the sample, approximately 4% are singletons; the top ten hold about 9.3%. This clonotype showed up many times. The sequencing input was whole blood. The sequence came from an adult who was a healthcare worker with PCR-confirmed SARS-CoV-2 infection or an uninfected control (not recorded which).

Written as DNA, the CDR3 is TGCAGCGTAGAGGGCGGGGAGACAGGGACGTTGGATACGCAGTATTTT. Encoded protein: CSVEGGETGTLDTQYF. The gene calls are TRBV29-1 and TRBJ2-3; weak D call: TRBD1 (7 bases). Trimming left V 6 bases short and J 6 bases short, with 25 bases between. The CDR3 totals 16 residues. Germline CDR1 SQVTM, CDR2 ANQGSEA.